Listed below are T cell receptor beta chains from one sample, sequenced in a study of shared clonotypes between healthy human individuals. Some clones are missing from TCRdb's copy, which holds only in-frame ones; the method was immunoSEQ multiplex PCR. The table shows about 360,000 clones, with about 70% occurring only once. The sequenced sample consisted of memory CD4+ T cells sorted from blood. The source is a man aged 25-40 years in good health. Each CDR3 is given with its conserved first and last residue. D genes are given only for firm matches. The listing skips clone size in some rows; elsewhere it reads once, few, many or a size class.

TGTGCCAGCTCACCAGCTAGAAACACAGATACGCAGTATTTT	CASSPARNTDTQYF	.	TRBV18	once	14	TRBJ2-3
TGTGCCAGCAGTTACACGGGGGATACGCAGTATTTT	CASSYTGDTQYF	.	TRBV6-5	.	12	TRBJ2-3
TGCGCCAGCAGCTGGGATAGCGGGGAAGAGACCCAGTACTTC	CASSWDSGEETQYF	TRBD2	TRBV5-1	.	14	TRBJ2-5
TGTGCCAGCAGCTTGTGGAAGGGGGATACGCAGTATTTT	CASSLWKGDTQYF	.	TRBV5-4	.	13	TRBJ2-3
TGTGCCAGCAGCTTAACTAGTTTCTACGAGCAGTACTTC	CASSLTSFYEQYF	.	TRBV7-9	.	13	TRBJ2-7
TGTGCCAGCAGCGTGAGTAGCGGGAGAACAGATACGCAGTATTTT	CASSVSSGRTDTQYF	TRBD2	TRBV5-4	.	15	TRBJ2-3
TGTGCCAGCAGCCAACAGGGATGGGTCGAGACCCAGTACTTC	CASSQQGWVETQYF	.	TRBV5-6	once	14	TRBJ2-5
TGCAGCGTTGCGATTGGTGGGGGAAGATCTGGCTACACCTTC	CSVAIGGGRSGYTF	.	TRBV29-1	.	14	TRBJ1-2
TGTGCCAGCAGCTTAGAGTCCCACTTGGGACTAGCGGGGTTGGGGGAGACCCAGTACTTC	CASSLESHLGLAGLGETQYF	TRBD2	TRBV11-2	.	20	TRBJ2-5
TGTGCCAGCAGCGTAGACACGAACACCGGGGAGCTGTTTTTT	CASSVDTNTGELFF	.	TRBV9	once	14	TRBJ2-2
TGTGCCAGTGTACTTGGCGGGAACACCGGGGAGCTGTTTTTT	CASVLGGNTGELFF	.	TRBV19	.	14	TRBJ2-2
TGTGCCAGCAGACCGTTGACAGGGGGAGAGACCCAGTACTTC	CASRPLTGGETQYF	TRBD1	TRBV5-4	.	14	TRBJ2-5
TGCAGCGCCGCTTACGGTGGGATGGGGGACGGCTACACCTTC	CSAAYGGMGDGYTF	.	TRBV29-1	few	14	TRBJ1-2
TGTGCCAGCAGCTTATTAGTACACAAAAACATTCAGTACTTC	CASSLLVHKNIQYF	.	TRBV7-2	few	14	TRBJ2-4
TGTGCCAGCAGCTCCGATAGGGGGGAGACCCAGTACTTC	CASSSDRGETQYF	.	TRBV7-8	.	13	TRBJ2-5
TGCAGCGTTCGTCAGGGCTCCTACGAGCAGTACTTC	CSVRQGSYEQYF	.	TRBV29-1	few	12	TRBJ2-7
TGTGCCAGCAGCCCAGGACAGGACTATGGCTACACCTTC	CASSPGQDYGYTF	TRBD1	TRBV25-1	.	13	TRBJ1-2
TGTGCCAGCAGTGAGTATGGCGGCAATCCGTACCAAGAGACCCAGTACTTC	CASSEYGGNPYQETQYF	.	TRBV6-1	few	17	TRBJ2-5
TGTGCCAGCAGCTTGTCAGAGAGAATCGACACCATATATTTT	CASSLSERIDTIYF	.	TRBV5-8	.	14	TRBJ1-3
TGCGCCAGCAGCACCAGCGGGAGTAGAAACATTCAGTACTTC	CASSTSGSRNIQYF	TRBD2	TRBV5-1	few	14	TRBJ2-4
TGCGCCAGCAGCTTCAGTAGTCCTAGCACAGATACGCAGTATTTT	CASSFSSPSTDTQYF	.	TRBV5-1	.	15	TRBJ2-3
TGCGCCAGCAGTCTTTGGGGAGGGGACACTGAAGCTTTCTTT	CASSLWGGDTEAFF	.	TRBV5-1	.	14	TRBJ1-1